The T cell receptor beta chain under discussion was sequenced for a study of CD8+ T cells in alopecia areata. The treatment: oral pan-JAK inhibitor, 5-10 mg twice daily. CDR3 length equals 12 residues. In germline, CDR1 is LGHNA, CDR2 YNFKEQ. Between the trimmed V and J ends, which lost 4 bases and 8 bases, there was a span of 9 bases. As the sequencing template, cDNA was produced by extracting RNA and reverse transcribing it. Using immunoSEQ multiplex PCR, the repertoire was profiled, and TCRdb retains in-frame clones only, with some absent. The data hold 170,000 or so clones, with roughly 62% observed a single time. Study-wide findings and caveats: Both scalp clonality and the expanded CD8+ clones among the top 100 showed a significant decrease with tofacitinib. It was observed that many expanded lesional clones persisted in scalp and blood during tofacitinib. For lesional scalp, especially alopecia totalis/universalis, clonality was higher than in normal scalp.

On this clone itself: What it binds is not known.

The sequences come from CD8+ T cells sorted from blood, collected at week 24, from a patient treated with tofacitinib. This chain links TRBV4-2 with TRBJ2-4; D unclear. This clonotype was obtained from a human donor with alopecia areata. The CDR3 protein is CASSPPEDIQYF. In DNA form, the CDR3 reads TGTGCCAGCAGCCCCCCTGAGGACATTCAGTACTTC.